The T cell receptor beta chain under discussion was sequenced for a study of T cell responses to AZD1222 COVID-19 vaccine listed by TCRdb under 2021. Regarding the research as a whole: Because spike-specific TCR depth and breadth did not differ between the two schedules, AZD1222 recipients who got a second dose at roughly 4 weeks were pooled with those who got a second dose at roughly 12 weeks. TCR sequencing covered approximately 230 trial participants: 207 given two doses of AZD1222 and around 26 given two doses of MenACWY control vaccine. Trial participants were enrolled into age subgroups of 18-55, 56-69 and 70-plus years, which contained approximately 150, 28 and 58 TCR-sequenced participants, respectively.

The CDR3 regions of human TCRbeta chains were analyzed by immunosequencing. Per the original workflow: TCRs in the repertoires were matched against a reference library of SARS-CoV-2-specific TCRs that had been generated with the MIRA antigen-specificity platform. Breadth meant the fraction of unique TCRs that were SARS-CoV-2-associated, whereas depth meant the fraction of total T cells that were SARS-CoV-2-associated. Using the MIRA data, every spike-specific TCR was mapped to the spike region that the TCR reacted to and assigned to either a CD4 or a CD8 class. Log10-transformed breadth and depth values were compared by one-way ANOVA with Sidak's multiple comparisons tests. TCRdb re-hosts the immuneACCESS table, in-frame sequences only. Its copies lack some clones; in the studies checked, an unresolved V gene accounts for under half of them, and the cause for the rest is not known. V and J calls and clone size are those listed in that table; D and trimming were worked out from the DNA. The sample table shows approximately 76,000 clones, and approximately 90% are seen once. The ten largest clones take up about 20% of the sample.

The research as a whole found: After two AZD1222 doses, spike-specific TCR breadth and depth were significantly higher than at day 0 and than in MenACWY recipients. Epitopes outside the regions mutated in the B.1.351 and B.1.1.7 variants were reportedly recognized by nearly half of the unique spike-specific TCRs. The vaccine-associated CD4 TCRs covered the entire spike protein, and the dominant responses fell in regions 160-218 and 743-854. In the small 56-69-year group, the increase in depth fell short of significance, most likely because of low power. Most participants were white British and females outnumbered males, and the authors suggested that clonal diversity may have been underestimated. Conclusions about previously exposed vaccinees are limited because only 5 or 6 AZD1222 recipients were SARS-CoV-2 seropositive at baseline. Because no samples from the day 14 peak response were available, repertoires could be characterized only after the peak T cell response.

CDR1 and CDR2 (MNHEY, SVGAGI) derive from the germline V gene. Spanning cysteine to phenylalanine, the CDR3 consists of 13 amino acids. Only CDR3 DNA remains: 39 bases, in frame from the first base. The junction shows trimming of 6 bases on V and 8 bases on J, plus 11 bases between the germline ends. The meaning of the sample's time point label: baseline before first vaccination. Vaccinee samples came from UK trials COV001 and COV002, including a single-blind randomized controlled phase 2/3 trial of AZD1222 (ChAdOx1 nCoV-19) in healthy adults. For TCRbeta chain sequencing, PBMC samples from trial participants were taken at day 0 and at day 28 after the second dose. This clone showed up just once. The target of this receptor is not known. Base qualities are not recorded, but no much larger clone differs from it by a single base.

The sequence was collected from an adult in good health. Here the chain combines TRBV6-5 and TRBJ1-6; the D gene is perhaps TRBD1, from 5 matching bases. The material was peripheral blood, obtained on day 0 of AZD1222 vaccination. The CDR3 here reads CASRASQDSPLHF. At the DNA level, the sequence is TGTGCCAGCAGAGCCTCACAGGATTCACCCCTCCACTTT.